This T cell receptor beta chain was documented in a study of T-cell memory formation after mild COVID-19. Background on the study: TCR clusters were mostly confined to one donor each.

Turning to this clonotype: The antigen is undetermined.

The CDR3 loop spans 13 amino acids. The J segment lost 4 bases and the V segment lost 5 bases, leaving 7 bases of the junction unmatched. Germline V gene lookup returns CDR1 SQVTM and CDR2 ANQGSEA. Overall study findings and caveats: That cross-reactive memory joined was suggested by some responding clones appearing in pre-infection memory. Clones that contracted clustered mainly in CM and EM if CD4+ and in EMRA if CD8+.

TCRdb itself ran the 5' RACE reads through MiXCR, one entry per CDR3 protein. In the table there are roughly 130,000 distinct CDR3 sequences, more than 15% of which are singletons. The sequence was collected from a man between 18 and 29 years old who had mild COVID-19 (a few samples of this study predate the infection). Cell type and time point are not known. Sequences were obtained from PBMCs or a T cell subset sorted from them (not recorded which). The V call is TRBV29-1, the J call TRBJ1-2, with TRBD1 matching 7 bases. In DNA form, the CDR3 reads TGCAGCGTTAACAGGGCAGGGGGCTATGGCTACACCTTC. Translated: CSVNRAGGYGYTF.